These T cell receptor beta chains were read from a single sample in a study of neoadjuvant anti-PD-1 for oral cavity cancer. The table came from immunoSEQ multiplex PCR; TCRdb's copy has only in-frame clones and leaves some out. The repertoire holds about 42,000 clones, with about three quarters as singletons. This sample comprised PBMCs, obtained after nivolumab (anti-PD-1) treatment. The origin of the receptors is a person between 40 and 79 years old with oral cavity squamous cell carcinoma. Both conserved end residues are part of each CDR3. The D gene is left open where the match is weak. For some rows the clone size is stated as once, few or many, or as a class when expanded; others skip it.

V,size,J,D,DNA,CDR3
TRBV7-9,-,TRBJ1-1,-,TGTGCCAGCAGCTTAAGTAACCTCGGGACCACTGAAGCTTTCTTT,CASSLSNLGTTEAFF
TRBV6-5,once,TRBJ2-5,TRBD1,TGTGCCAGCAAAAAGGGGGCAGGGCAAGAGACCCAGTACTTC,CASKKGAGQETQYF
TRBV28,-,TRBJ2-7,TRBD1,TGTGCCAGCAGTTTCCGGGACAGGCACTACGAGCAGTACTTC,CASSFRDRHYEQYF
TRBV19,-,TRBJ1-1,-,TGTGCCAGTAGTATAAGACCGGTTAGGACTGAAGCTTTCTTT,CASSIRPVRTEAFF
TRBV6-1,-,TRBJ2-2,-,TGTGCCAGCACCCCCCGTGCGCGGCGGAACGGGGAGCTGTTTTTT,CASTPRARRNGELFF
TRBV30,-,TRBJ1-1,-,TGTGCCTGGAGTGTGGGGAACACTGAAGCTTTCTTT,CAWSVGNTEAFF
TRBV4-1,-,TRBJ2-4,-,TGCGCCAGCAGCCAAGATCAGACGACGGCCAGTCCCAAGGACTTC,CASSQDQTTASPKDF
TRBV4-1,-,TRBJ1-4,-,TGCGCCAGCAGCCAAGCAAGGGCCCGGGGAGAAAAACTGTTTTTT,CASSQARARGEKLFF
TRBV5-1,-,TRBJ2-7,-,TGCGCCAGCAGCTTGGGGCAGGGGCAAACCTACGAGCAGTACTTC,CASSLGQGQTYEQYF
TRBV5-8,-,TRBJ2-1,TRBD2,TGTGCCAGCAGCTTGGCTAGCGGGGGATTGAATGAGCAGTTCTTC,CASSLASGGLNEQFF
TRBV11-2,-,TRBJ2-1,TRBD2,TGTGCCAGCAGCGGGACTAGCGGGGGGGTTAGCTCCTACAATGAGCAGTTCTTC,CASSGTSGGVSSYNEQFF
TRBV10-2,-,TRBJ1-1,-,TGCGCCAGCAGTGAGTCCGGGCACCGGGGGACTGAAGCTTTCTTT,CASSESGHRGTEAFF
TRBV7-2,-,TRBJ1-2,-,TGTGCCAGCAGCTTAGACGGCCGTGGCTACACCTTC,CASSLDGRGYTF
TRBV6-6,-,TRBJ2-7,TRBD2,TGTGCCAGCAGCAACTCTAGCGGGGGAAGCGAGCAGTACTTC,CASSNSSGGSEQYF
TRBV7-7,-,TRBJ1-3,-,TGTGCTAGCAGCTTAGCACAGACTGGAAACACCATATATTTT,CASSLAQTGNTIYF
TRBV7-9,-,TRBJ1-2,-,TGTGCCAGCAGCCCAGGAGGGAGAGACTATGGCTACACCTTC,CASSPGGRDYGYTF
TRBV19,-,TRBJ2-1,TRBD2,TGTGCCAGTAGTCGTGCGGGCGGGGGGGCCTACAATGAGCAGTTCTTC,CASSRAGGGAYNEQFF
TRBV2,once,TRBJ2-5,-,TGTGCCAGCACGGCGGGACTTTCGTACCAAGAGACCCAGTACTTC,CASTAGLSYQETQYF
TRBV6-1,-,TRBJ1-3,-,TGTGCCAGCAGTGAACGGGAGGGCCGCTCTGGAAACACCATATATTTT,CASSEREGRSGNTIYF
TRBV5-1,-,TRBJ1-4,-,TGCGCCAGCAGCCTATCAGGGCACGAAAAACTGTTTTTT,CASSLSGHEKLFF
TRBV5-4,-,TRBJ2-2,-,TGTGCCAGCAGCTTTCCCGAGGCGCCTAACACCGGGGAGCTGTTTTTT,CASSFPEAPNTGELFF
TRBV10-2,-,TRBJ1-6,-,TGCGCCAGCAGTGAGGACAGCACCTATATTTCACCCCTCCACTTT,CASSEDSTYISPLHF
TRBV2,-,TRBJ1-2,-,TGTGCCGTTGGGGGCTCTAACTATGGCTACACCTTC,CAVGGSNYGYTF
TRBV5-1,-,TRBJ1-6,TRBD1,TGCGCCAGCAGGACAGGGGTATCGGACAATTCACCCCTCCACTTT,CASRTGVSDNSPLHF
TRBV5-6,-,TRBJ1-1,TRBD1,TGTGCCAGCAGTCGACAGGGGGCGGGGAACACTGAAGCTTTCTTT,CASSRQGAGNTEAFF
TRBV7-8,-,TRBJ1-5,TRBD1,TGTGCCAGCAGCTCCCGGACAGGGAATCAGCCCCAGCATTTT,CASSSRTGNQPQHF